A selection of T cell receptor beta chains follows, all from one sample in a study of vaccination and CD4 T cells after COVID-19. A single record per CDR3 protein comes from TCRdb applying MiXCR to the PCR reads. The repertoire has under 15,000 distinct CDR3 sequences, 64% of them found once; the top ten carry roughly 13%. Antigens for these TCRs are unknown. The sequencing sample was made of CD4+ T cells from blood, cultured in vitro. These receptors all come from a human donor who had recovered from COVID-19. Both conserved end residues are part of each CDR3. The D gene is left open where the match is weak. Rows give clone size only sometimes, using once, few, many, or a class for an expanded clone.

D	V	size	J	DNA	CDR3
.	TRBV9	.	TRBJ1-3	TGTGCCAGCAGCCCCCGGGACAGAAACACCATATATTTT	CASSPRDRNTIYF
.	TRBV7-2	few	TRBJ2-2	TGTGCCAGCAGCTTAGCCAATACGAACACCGGGGAGCTGTTTTTT	CASSLANTNTGELFF
.	TRBV7-2	few	TRBJ1-2	TGTGCCAGCAGCTTAGTTGGGGTTGGGTATGGCTACACCTTC	CASSLVGVGYGYTF
.	TRBV27	once	TRBJ1-4	TGTGCAACCCGGGGCGCGCGGGATAATGAAAAACTGTTTTTT	CATRGARDNEKLFF
TRBD1	TRBV18	.	TRBJ1-5	TGTGCCAGCTCACTGGGACAGGGCAATCAGCCCCAGCATTTT	CASSLGQGNQPQHF
TRBD2	TRBV12-3/TRBV12-4	.	TRBJ2-1	TGTGCCAGCCAAACTAGCGGGGGGCCCAATGAGCAGTTCTTC	CASQTSGGPNEQFF
.	TRBV5-5	.	TRBJ1-6	TGTGCCAGCAGCTCACCGGGACGGAGGAATTCACCCCTCCACTTT	CASSSPGRRNSPLHF
.	TRBV6-7	.	TRBJ1-2	TGTGCCAGCAGTTACTCGAAAGACAGGCTCGATAGCTATGGCTACACCTTC	CASSYSKDRLDSYGYTF
.	TRBV27	once	TRBJ2-3	TGTGCCAGCAGTTACACCATCCGGAATACGCAGTATTTT	CASSYTIRNTQYF
.	TRBV10-3	.	TRBJ1-2	TGTGCCATCAGTGCGAAGAAAACTAACTATGGCTACACCTTC	CAISAKKTNYGYTF
TRBD1	TRBV6-1	medium-sized	TRBJ1-6	TGTGCCAGCAGAGCGGACAGGGGATTTGGACCCCTCCACTTT	CASRADRGFGPLHF
TRBD1	TRBV2	.	TRBJ2-7	TGTGCCAGCAGTGAAGCGGCAGGGGGCGTCTACGAGCAGTACTTC	CASSEAAGGVYEQYF
.	TRBV11-3	.	TRBJ1-2	TGTGCCAGCAGCTTAGAAACGGGGAAAGGCTACACCTTC	CASSLETGKGYTF
.	TRBV6-5	once	TRBJ1-1	TGTGCCAGCAGTTTACAGCCGAACACTGAAGCTTTCTTT	CASSLQPNTEAFF
TRBD2	TRBV2	.	TRBJ2-1	TGTGCCAGCAAGTCTAAGCGGGAGGGCCTAGGGGAGCAGTTCTTC	CASKSKREGLGEQFF
.	TRBV25-1	.	TRBJ2-7	TGTGCCAGCAGTGGCAGGCTTCTTTCCTACGAGCAGTACTTC	CASSGRLLSYEQYF
TRBD1	TRBV20-1	few	TRBJ1-5	TGCAGTGCGAGTGACAGGGACAATCAGCCCCAGCATTTT	CSASDRDNQPQHF
.	TRBV7-6	.	TRBJ2-7	TGTGCCAGCAGCTTAGGCTCCGCGAGCTCCTACGAGCAGTACTTC	CASSLGSASSYEQYF
.	TRBV6-2/TRBV6-3	.	TRBJ1-5	TGTGCCAGCTCGGAGAGACAGAGTGGAGTTAGCAATCAGCCCCAGCATTTT	CASSERQSGVSNQPQHF
TRBD2	TRBV6-1	few	TRBJ2-7	TGTGCCGGGGGGACGGCAGGGTTCCTAGCGGGAGAGCAGTACTTC	CAGGTAGFLAGEQYF
.	TRBV7-2	.	TRBJ1-5	TGTGCCAGCAGCTCCCCGGGCAGGGTCAATCAGCCCCAGCATTTT	CASSSPGRVNQPQHF
.	TRBV5-1	.	TRBJ2-5	TGCGCCAGCAGCTTGGGACTACAAGAGACCCAGTACTTC	CASSLGLQETQYF
.	TRBV15	.	TRBJ1-1	TGTGCCACCAGCAGAGATCTTTCCGGCGTCGGAATGAACACTGAAGCTTTCTTT	CATSRDLSGVGMNTEAFF
TRBD1	TRBV30	.	TRBJ1-1	TGTGCCTGGAGGGACAGGGGTGCTGAAGCTTTCTTT	CAWRDRGAEAFF
.	TRBV5-1	few	TRBJ2-1	TGCGCCAGCAGATGGGGGAACAATGAGCAGTTCTTC	CASRWGNNEQFF
.	TRBV20-1	.	TRBJ1-1	TGCAGTGCTCTACCGGGACACACGAACACTGAAGCTTTCTTT	CSALPGHTNTEAFF
.	TRBV7-2	few	TRBJ2-7	TGTGCCAGCAGCTTAAGATCAGCGTTGCACGAGCAGTACTTC	CASSLRSALHEQYF
.	TRBV6-5	.	TRBJ1-3	TGTGCCAGCAGTTACGAGCAGGGCAACTCTGGAAACACCATATATTTT	CASSYEQGNSGNTIYF
.	TRBV6-5	.	TRBJ1-6	TGTGCCAGCAGTTTGGGTGGGAGTCGTAATTCACCCCTCCACTTT	CASSLGGSRNSPLHF
TRBD1	TRBV15	.	TRBJ1-2	TGTGCCACCAGCAGAGAAGGACAGGGATCTTATGGCTACACCTTC	CATSREGQGSYGYTF
.	TRBV30	.	TRBJ1-1	TGTGCCGCCGGGACGGAGTTCGCTGAAGCTTTCTTT	CAAGTEFAEAFF
TRBD1	TRBV7-2	.	TRBJ1-5	TGTGCCAGCAGTTCGACAGGGCCCAATCAGCCCCAGCATTTT	CASSSTGPNQPQHF
.	TRBV20-1	.	TRBJ1-1	TGCAGTGCTAGTAGGGGGGGGATAGTAACTGAAGCTTTCTTT	CSASRGGIVTEAFF
TRBD1	TRBV7-6	.	TRBJ1-6	TGTGCCAGCAGCTGGGGGACAGGGCCAAATTCACCCCTCCACTTT	CASSWGTGPNSPLHF
TRBD1	TRBV20-1	once	TRBJ2-5	TGCAGTGCTCGCGGACAGGGGATCCAAGAGACCCAGTACTTC	CSARGQGIQETQYF
.	TRBV25-1	once	TRBJ1-1	TGTGCCAGCAGTTTTACCGGTGGCACTGAAGCTTTCTTT	CASSFTGGTEAFF
.	TRBV6-1	.	TRBJ2-1	TGTGCCAGCAGGGGGGCCTACCAAAGGGGCAATGAGCAGTTCTTC	CASRGAYQRGNEQFF
.	TRBV4-2	.	TRBJ1-2	TGTGCCAGCAGCCAAGGATTCGGGTATGGCTACACCTTC	CASSQGFGYGYTF
.	TRBV2	.	TRBJ1-1	TGTGCCAGCAGTCCTAGGACAGTAGGGTTGAACACTGAAGCTTTCTTT	CASSPRTVGLNTEAFF
TRBD1	TRBV20-1	.	TRBJ2-7	TGCAGTGCAACCGGGACAGACTACGAGCAGCACTTC	CSATGTDYEQHF
.	TRBV30	few	TRBJ2-7	TGTGCCTGTCGTATTTTCTACGAGCAGTACTTC	CACRIFYEQYF
.	TRBV20-1	.	TRBJ1-2	TGCAGTGCTAGACTTAGTACTAACTATGGCTACACCTTC	CSARLSTNYGYTF
.	TRBV6-5	.	TRBJ1-5	TGTGCCAGCAGTTTCGGGGGCGGTCAGCCCCAGCATTTT	CASSFGGGQPQHF